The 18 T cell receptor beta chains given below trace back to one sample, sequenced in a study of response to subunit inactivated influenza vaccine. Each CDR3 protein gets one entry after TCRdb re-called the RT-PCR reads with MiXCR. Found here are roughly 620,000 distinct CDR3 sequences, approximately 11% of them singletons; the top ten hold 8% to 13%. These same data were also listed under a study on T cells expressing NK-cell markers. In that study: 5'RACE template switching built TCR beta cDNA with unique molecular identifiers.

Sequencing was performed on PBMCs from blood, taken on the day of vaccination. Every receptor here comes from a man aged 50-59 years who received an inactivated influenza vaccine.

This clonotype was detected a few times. For the CDR3, the DNA is TGCGCCAGCAGTGGGGTAGCGGTTTACAATGAGCAGTTCTTC. Translation gives CASSGVAVYNEQFF. The V gene is TRBV5-1, the J gene TRBJ2-1, with D possibly matching TRBD2 (6 bases). Trimming stripped 5 bases from V and 4 bases from J, with 13 bases between. This CDR3 is 14 amino acids long. In germline, CDR1 is SGHRS, CDR2 YFSETQ.

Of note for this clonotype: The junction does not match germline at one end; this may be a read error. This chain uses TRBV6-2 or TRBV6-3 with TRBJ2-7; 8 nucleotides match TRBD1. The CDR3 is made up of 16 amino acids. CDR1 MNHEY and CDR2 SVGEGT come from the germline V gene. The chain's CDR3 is CTSSVPTGQAHYEQYF. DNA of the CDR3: TGTACCAGCAGTGTCCCTACGGGACAGGCCCACTACGAGCAGTACTTC.

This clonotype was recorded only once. This chain's CDR3 is CASSPISENIQYF. DNA for the CDR3: TGTGCCAGCAGCCCAATCAGTGAAAACATTCAGTACTTC. The chain employs TRBV7-9 and TRBJ2-4; D is unclear. The V end was cut by 5 bases, the J end by 5 bases, with 10 bases between. Germline loops: CDR1 SEHNR, CDR2 FQNEAQ (reference sequence). The CDR3 is 13 residues long.

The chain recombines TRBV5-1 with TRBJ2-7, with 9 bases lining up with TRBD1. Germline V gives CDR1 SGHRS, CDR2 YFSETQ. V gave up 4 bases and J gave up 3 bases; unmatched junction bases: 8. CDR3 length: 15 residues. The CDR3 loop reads CASSPRMTGGYEQYF. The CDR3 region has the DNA TGCGCCAGCAGCCCTAGAATGACAGGGGGCTACGAGCAGTACTTC.

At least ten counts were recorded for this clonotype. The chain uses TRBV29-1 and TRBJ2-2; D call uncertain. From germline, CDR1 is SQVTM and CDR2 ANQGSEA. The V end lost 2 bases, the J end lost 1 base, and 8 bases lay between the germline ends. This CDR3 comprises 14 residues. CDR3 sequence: CSVENAMNTGELFF. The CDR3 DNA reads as TGCAGCGTTGAAAATGCGATGAACACCGGGGAGCTGTTTTTT.

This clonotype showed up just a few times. Here the CDR3 reads CASTPSHRQTTGELFF. The CDR3 DNA reads TGTGCCAGCACCCCTAGCCACAGACAGACCACCGGGGAGCTGTTTTTT. The chain recombines TRBV6-1 with TRBJ2-2; D may correspond to TRBD1 or TRBD2 (5 bases each). The V and J ends lost 7 bases and 4 bases respectively, with 19 bases between them. The CDR3 contains 16 residues. Germline V gene sequence: CDR1 MNHNS, CDR2 SASEGT.

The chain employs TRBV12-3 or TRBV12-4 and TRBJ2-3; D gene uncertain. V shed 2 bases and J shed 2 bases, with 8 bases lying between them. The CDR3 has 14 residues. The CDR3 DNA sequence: TGTGCCAGCAGTTTACGGCTAAACACAGATACGCAGTATTTT. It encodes CASSLRLNTDTQYF.

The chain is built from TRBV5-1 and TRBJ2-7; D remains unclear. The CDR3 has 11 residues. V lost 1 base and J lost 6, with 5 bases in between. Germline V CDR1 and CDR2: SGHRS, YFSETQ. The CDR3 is CASSLHFEQYF. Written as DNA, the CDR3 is TGCGCCAGCAGCTTGCATTTCGAGCAGTACTTC.

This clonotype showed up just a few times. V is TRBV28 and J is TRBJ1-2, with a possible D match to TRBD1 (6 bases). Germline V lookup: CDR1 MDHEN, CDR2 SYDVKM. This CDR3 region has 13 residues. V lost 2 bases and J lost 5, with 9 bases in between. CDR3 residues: CASSLDTGYGYTF. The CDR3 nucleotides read TGTGCCAGCAGTTTAGATACAGGGTATGGCTACACCTTC.

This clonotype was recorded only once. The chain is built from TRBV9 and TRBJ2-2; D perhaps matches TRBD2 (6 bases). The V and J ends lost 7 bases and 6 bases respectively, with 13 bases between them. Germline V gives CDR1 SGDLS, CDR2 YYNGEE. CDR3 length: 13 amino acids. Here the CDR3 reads CASAASESGELFF. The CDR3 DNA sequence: TGTGCCAGCGCGGCTAGCGAGTCCGGGGAGCTGTTTTTT.

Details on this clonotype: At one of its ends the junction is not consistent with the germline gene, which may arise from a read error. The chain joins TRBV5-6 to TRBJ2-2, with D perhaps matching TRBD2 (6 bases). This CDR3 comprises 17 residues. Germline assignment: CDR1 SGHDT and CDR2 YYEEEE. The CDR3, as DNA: TGTGCCATCAGCTTGGGCCTCCGCGGGACGAACACCGGGGAGCTGTTTTTT. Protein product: CAISLGLRGTNTGELFF.

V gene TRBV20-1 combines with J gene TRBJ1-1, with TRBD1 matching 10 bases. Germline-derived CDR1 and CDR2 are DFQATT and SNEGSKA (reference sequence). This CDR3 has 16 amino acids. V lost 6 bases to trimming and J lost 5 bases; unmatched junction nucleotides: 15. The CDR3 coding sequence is TGCAGTGCGACAGACAGGGGGCGGGGGTCGACGACTGAAGCTTTCTTT. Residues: CSATDRGRGSTTEAFF.

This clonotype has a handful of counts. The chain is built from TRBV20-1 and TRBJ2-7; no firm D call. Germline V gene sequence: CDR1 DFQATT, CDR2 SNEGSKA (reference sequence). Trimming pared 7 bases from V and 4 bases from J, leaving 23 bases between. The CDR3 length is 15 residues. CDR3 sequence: CSGKSPTGLEYEQYF. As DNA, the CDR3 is TGCAGTGGGAAGTCACCTACCGGATTGGAGTACGAGCAGTACTTC.

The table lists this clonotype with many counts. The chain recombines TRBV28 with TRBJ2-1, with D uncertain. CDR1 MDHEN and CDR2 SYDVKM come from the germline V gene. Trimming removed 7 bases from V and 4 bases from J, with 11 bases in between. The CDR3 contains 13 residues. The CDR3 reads CASMDQGYNEQFF. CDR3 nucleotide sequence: TGTGCCAGCATGGACCAAGGGTACAATGAGCAGTTCTTC.

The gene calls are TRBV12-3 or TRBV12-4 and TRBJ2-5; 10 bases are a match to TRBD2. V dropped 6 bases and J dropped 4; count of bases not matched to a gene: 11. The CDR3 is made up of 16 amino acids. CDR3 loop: CASRGDSSGSIETQYF. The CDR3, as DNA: TGTGCCAGCAGGGGAGACTCTAGCGGGAGTATAGAGACCCAGTACTTC.

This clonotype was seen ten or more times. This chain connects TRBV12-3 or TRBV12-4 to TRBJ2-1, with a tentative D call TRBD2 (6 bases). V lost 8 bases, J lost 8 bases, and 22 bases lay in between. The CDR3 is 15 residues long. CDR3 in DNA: TGTGCCAGCCCACCGTCGCCGGGAGATGCTCATGAGCAGTTCTTC. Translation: CASPPSPGDAHEQFF.

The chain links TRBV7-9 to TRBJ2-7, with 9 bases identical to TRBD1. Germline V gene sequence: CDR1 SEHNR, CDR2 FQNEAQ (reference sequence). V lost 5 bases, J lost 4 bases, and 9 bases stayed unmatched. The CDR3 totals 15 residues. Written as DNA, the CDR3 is TGTGCCAGCAGCAAGGGACAGGGAACCCTATACGAGCAGTACTTC. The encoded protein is CASSKGQGTLYEQYF.

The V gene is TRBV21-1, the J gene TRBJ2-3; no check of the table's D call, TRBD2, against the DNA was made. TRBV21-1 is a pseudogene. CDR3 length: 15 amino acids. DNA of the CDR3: TGTGCCAACGCCGGACTAACAATGTGGACAGATACGCAGTATTTT. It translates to CANAGLTMWTDTQYF.